This entry lists 27 T cell receptor beta chains sequenced from one sample in a study of cytomegalovirus exposure and HLA in healthy donors. The primer mix had 60 Vbeta and 13 Jbeta primers. Libraries were prepared by immunoSEQ multiplex PCR; TCRdb keeps only in-frame clonotypes and omits some of them. Found here are fewer than 150,000 clones, around 63% of them singletons; the top ten hold roughly 1.7%. Sequencing was done on a sample of PBMCs. Receptors originate from a human donor in good health.

The V and J genes are TRBV28 and TRBJ1-3, with 7 bases aligning to TRBD1. V shed 6 bases and J 8 bases; nucleotides not matched to a gene: 4. The CDR3 is made up of 12 amino acids. Germline V gene data show CDR1 as MDHEN and CDR2 as SYDVKM. The CDR3 spells CASSQGVYTIYF. The CDR3 DNA reads as TGTGCCAGCAGCCAGGGGGTATACACCATATATTTT.

The V and J genes are TRBV11-1 and TRBJ1-2, with 7 bases fitting TRBD1. CDR3 length: 14 residues. The ends lost 6 bases at V and 4 bases at J; junction bases unmatched: 8. Germline assignment: CDR1 SGHAT and CDR2 FQDESV (reference sequence). Here the CDR3 DNA reads TGTGCCAGCAGTCCCGAACAGGGGATCTATGGCTACACCTTC. Protein: CASSPEQGIYGYTF.

The CDR3 loop reads CASSLGGKGTDTQYF. The CDR3 nucleotides read TGTGCCAGCAGCTTAGGGGGGAAGGGTACAGATACGCAGTATTTT. The chain uses TRBV7-3 and TRBJ2-3; maybe TRBD2 (6 bases). V dropped 2 bases and J dropped 3 bases, with 12 bases sitting between them. The CDR3 contains 15 residues. In germline, CDR1 is SGHTA, CDR2 FQGTGA.

This clone has a handful of counts. Here the CDR3 DNA reads TGTGCCAGCAGCTTAGAAGGCGGGGCTCCCGACTACGAGCAGTACTTC. Its translation: CASSLEGGAPDYEQYF. The chain is built from TRBV7-9 and TRBJ2-7; maybe TRBD2 (6 bases). Germline V CDR1 and CDR2: SEHNR, FQNEAQ (reference sequence). The CDR3 sequence is 16 residues long. Trimming pared 1 base from V and 3 bases from J, leaving 16 bases between. The whole variable domain, filled in from reference TRBV7-9 and TRBJ2-7, reads DTGVSQNPRHKITKRGQNVTFRCDPISEHNRLYWYRQTLGQGPEFLTYFQNEAQLEKSRLLSDRFSAERPKGSFSTLEIQRTEQGDSAMYLCASSLEGGAPDYEQYFGPGTRLTVT.

V usage is TRBV9 and J usage is TRBJ2-5; a possible D gene is TRBD2 (6 bases). Germline V lookup: CDR1 SGDLS, CDR2 YYNGEE. The CDR3 covers 14 residues. With 4 bases removed from V and 1 base from J, the gap between germline ends came to 11 bases. For the CDR3, the DNA is TGTGCCAGCAGCCCAGCGGGCCCCCAAGAGACCCAGTACTTC. Translating it yields CASSPAGPQETQYF.

This sequence joins TRBV29-1 and TRBJ2-1; D may be TRBD2 (6 bases). Germline V gene data show CDR1 as SQVTM and CDR2 as ANQGSEA. V lost 6 bases to trimming and J lost 7 bases, with 19 bases between them. The CDR3 spans 14 residues. The CDR3 nucleotides read TGCAGCGTCGGCAGACTGGTGGAGGGTAATGAGCAGTTCTTC. Translating it yields CSVGRLVEGNEQFF.

DNA of the CDR3: TGTGCCAGCAGTTCGCACCGGGACTCAGACAATGAGCAGTTCTTC. Translation gives CASSSHRDSDNEQFF. The rearrangement joins TRBV28 to TRBJ2-1; the D gene is possibly TRBD2 (6 bases). Germline values: CDR1 MDHEN, CDR2 SYDVKM. CDR3 length equals 15 residues. V was trimmed by 4 bases and J by 5 bases, leaving 15 bases between them.

CDR3 protein: CASSSEREYSTGELFF. The CDR3 bases are TGTGCCAGCAGTTCCGAGCGGGAGTATAGCACCGGGGAGCTGTTTTTT. This chain links TRBV27 with TRBJ2-2; 8 bases are shared with TRBD2. This CDR3 comprises 16 residues. The V gene end was trimmed by 4 bases and the J gene end by 4 bases; junction bases not matched to a gene: 8. Germline CDR1 and CDR2: MNHEY and SMNVEV (reference sequence).

The rearrangement links TRBV9 to TRBJ1-2; D not resolved. The CDR3 has 14 amino acids. The V end lost 4 bases, the J end lost 4 bases, and 14 bases lay between the germline ends. Germline V gives CDR1 SGDLS, CDR2 YYNGEE. The CDR3 DNA reads TGTGCCAGCAGCCCAACCGACGGACTCTATGGCTACACCTTC. It codes for CASSPTDGLYGYTF.

This chain uses TRBV15 with TRBJ1-2; D remains unclear. V was pared by 0 bases and J by 2 bases, with 13 bases between. The germline CDR1 and CDR2 sequences are LNHNV and YYDKDF (reference sequence). The CDR3 sequence is 16 residues long. For the CDR3, the DNA is TGTGCCACCAGCAGAGATCTCGGGGAGAGGAACTATGGCTACACCTTC. Amino acids: CATSRDLGERNYGYTF.

The chain employs TRBV9 and TRBJ1-3, with 7 nucleotides matching TRBD1. Losses at the gene ends were 4 bases for V and 4 bases for J; bases not matched to a gene: 11. The CDR3 covers 16 residues. Germline-derived CDR1 and CDR2 are SGDLS and YYNGEE. CDR3 DNA: TGTGCCAGCAGCATCCTGGCAGGGGGTTCGGGAAACACCATATATTTT. Protein: CASSILAGGSGNTIYF.

The DNA of the CDR3 is TGTGCCAGCAGCACGGGACAGGGGGGAACCGGGGAGCTGTTTTTT. Translating it yields CASSTGQGGTGELFF. This chain uses TRBV11-2 with TRBJ2-2; the match to TRBD1 covers 11 bases. Germline-derived CDR1 and CDR2 are SGHAT and FQNNGV. CDR3 length: 15 residues. The V gene end was trimmed by 5 bases and the J gene end by 5 bases; junction bases not matched to a gene: 4.

The chain is built from TRBV27 and TRBJ2-7; 12 positions agree with TRBD1. The CDR3 covers 15 residues. The V and J ends lost 0 bases and 4 bases, in that order; junction bases with no gene match: 1. CDR1 and CDR2 (germline): MNHEY, SMNVEV (reference sequence). Here the CDR3 DNA reads TGTGCCAGCAGTTTATCGGGACAGGGGGCGTACGAGCAGTACTTC. It specifies CASSLSGQGAYEQYF.

This clone has a handful of counts. The chain recombines TRBV2 with TRBJ2-1, with TRBD2 matching 10 bases. The CDR3 runs 15 residues. V was pared by 5 bases and J by 8 bases, with 9 bases of the junction left unmatched. The germline V gene has CDR1 SNHLY and CDR2 FYNNEI. CDR3 sequence (DNA): TGTGCCAGCAGTCCCCTGGCTAGCGGGAGACATGAGCAGTTCTTC. Protein: CASSPLASGRHEQFF.

This clone was seen more than once but under ten times. This sequence joins TRBV5-8 and TRBJ2-7; 8 nucleotides line up with TRBD1. The germline gives CDR1 SGHTS, CDR2 YDEGEE. CDR3 length: 16 residues. The V gene end was trimmed by 5 bases and the J gene end by 3 bases; junction bases not matched to a gene: 13. Here the CDR3 reads CASRPTLWTGNYEQYF. The CDR3 DNA follows: TGTGCCAGCAGACCAACCCTCTGGACAGGGAACTACGAGCAGTACTTC.

V usage is TRBV5-1 and J usage is TRBJ2-7; D not resolved. Germline assignment: CDR1 SGHRS and CDR2 YFSETQ. This CDR3 region has 13 residues. With 5 bases removed from V and 4 bases from J, the gap between germline ends came to 13 bases. The CDR3 region has the DNA TGCGCCAGCAGACCATCCTCAGGTTACGAGCAGTACTTC. Its protein product is CASRPSSGYEQYF.

The V and J genes are TRBV5-3 and TRBJ2-3; 9 bases match TRBD2. TRBV5-3 is an ORF; its function is uncertain. V dropped 3 bases and J dropped 6; count of bases not matched to a gene: 14. This CDR3 is 17 amino acids long. CDR3 sequence (DNA): TGTGCCAGAAGCTCGTCAATCCTGGCGGGGGGGGCGGATACGCAGTATTTT. It specifies CARSSSILAGGADTQYF.

V and J are TRBV25-1 and TRBJ2-5; D unresolved. The J call could be wrong; TRBJ2-7 is a better fit for the DNA end. CDR1 and CDR2 from the germline V gene are MGHDK and SYGVNS. The CDR3 is made up of 11 amino acids. The CDR3 region has the DNA TGTGCCAGCAGTGCGGTCTACGAGCAGTACTTC. This sequence encodes CASSAVYEQYF.

This chain links TRBV6-5 with TRBJ2-1; 9 bases match TRBD2. The CDR3 runs 15 residues. J lost 8 bases, V lost 6 bases, and 11 bases had no gene match. Germline V gene data show CDR1 as MNHEY and CDR2 as SVGAGI. CDR3 loop: CASSLGEREEDEQFF. DNA for the CDR3: TGTGCCAGCAGCTTGGGGGAGCGGGAGGAAGATGAGCAGTTCTTC.

V usage is TRBV5-6 and J usage is TRBJ2-1; perhaps TRBD2 as D (6 bases). The CDR3 has 17 residues. Trimming stripped 0 bases from V and 0 bases from J, with 13 bases between. The V gene's germline CDR1 is SGHDT and CDR2 YYEEEE. The DNA of the CDR3 is TGTGCCAGCAGCTTGGAAGGGGAGGCTAGCTCCTACAATGAGCAGTTCTTC. It translates to CASSLEGEASSYNEQFF.

The chain carries TRBV11-3 and TRBJ2-2; 15 bases align to TRBD2. This CDR3 has 16 residues. The V segment lost 5 bases and the J segment 8 bases; nucleotides outside the gene matches: 6. The germline V gene has CDR1 SGHNT and CDR2 YENEEA. The CDR3 DNA reads TGTGCCAGCAGCCTCCGGACTAGCGGGAGGGTTGGGGAGCTGTTTTTT. As protein: CASSLRTSGRVGELFF.

This clone was recorded once. In DNA form, the CDR3 reads TGTGCCAGCGCTACCTACGAGCAGTACTTC. This gives the protein CASATYEQYF. The chain uses TRBV28 and TRBJ2-7, with unresolved D. V was trimmed by 8 bases and J by 2 bases, leaving 4 bases between them. The germline gives CDR1 MDHEN, CDR2 SYDVKM. The CDR3 is 10 amino acids.

Comments on this clone: This specimen includes other DNA sequences encoding the same CDR3. The gene calls are TRBV7-7 and TRBJ2-2; maybe TRBD1 (6 bases). With 1 base removed from V and 2 bases from J, the gap between germline ends came to 8 bases. This CDR3 comprises 15 residues. CDR1 and CDR2 (germline): SSHAT, FNYEAQ (reference sequence). The CDR3 loop is CASSLGDTNTGELFF. CDR3 in DNA: TGTGCCAGCAGCTTAGGGGACACTAACACCGGGGAGCTGTTTTTT.

This clone was seen a few times. CDR3 sequence (DNA): TGTGCCAGCTCACCACCGGCAGGGGGCTTCGGGGAGCAGTACTTC. Its translation: CASSPPAGGFGEQYF. The chain uses TRBV18 and TRBJ2-7, with 8 bases identical to TRBD1. The length of the CDR3 is 15 residues. Per the germline V gene, CDR1 is KGHSH and CDR2 is LQKENI. Trimming took 0 bases from V and 7 from J; bases not matched to a gene: 8.

This rearrangement joins TRBV19 to TRBJ2-7; 8 nucleotides line up with TRBD1. Germline-derived CDR1 and CDR2 are LNHDA and SQIVND (reference sequence). CDR3 size: 14 residues. The junction had 8 bases not matched to a gene; V was cut back by 3 bases and J by 7 bases. CDR3 sequence reads: CASSIPGGSREQYF. For the CDR3, the DNA is TGTGCCAGTAGTATCCCAGGGGGCTCCCGGGAGCAGTACTTC.

J is TRBJ1-1 and V is TRBV9; possible D gene TRBD1, 6 bases. Trimming took 4 bases from V and 5 from J, leaving 9 bases between them. Germline-derived CDR1 and CDR2 are SGDLS and YYNGEE. This CDR3 spans 12 amino acids. For the CDR3, the DNA is TGTGCCAGCAGCCCCCAGGGGACTGAAGCTTTCTTT. Translation gives CASSPQGTEAFF.

This chain uses TRBV4-1 with TRBJ1-1, with D unresolved. V gave up 2 bases and J gave up 1 base, with 11 bases separating them. Germline CDR1 reads MGHRA; CDR2 reads YSYEKL. This CDR3 contains 15 residues. The CDR3 DNA sequence: TGCGCCAGCAGCCAACCGCAACAGCCGAACACTGAAGCTTTCTTT. As protein: CASSQPQQPNTEAFF.